Sequencing of this T cell receptor (beta chain) was carried out in a study of identical twins. J was trimmed by 9 bases and V by 1 base; bases with no gene match: 10. This CDR3 contains 17 residues. Per germline, CDR1 LGHNA and CDR2 YSLEER. Unique molecular identifiers were present on cDNA, and template switching added a universal primer site. TCRdb passed the 5' RACE reads through MiXCR, listing each CDR3 protein once. Of roughly 230,000 distinct CDR3 sequences listed, about 8% are singletons. These records were also assigned to another study, of yellow fever vaccine responses in identical twins.

The chain combines TRBV4-3 with TRBJ2-1; 12 bases fit TRBD2. The sample taken for sequencing was CD8+ T cells sorted from blood. This TCR was recovered from a woman between 18 and 29 years old in good health. The CDR3 reads CASSQGLAGVGSGEQFF. CDR3 DNA sequence: TGCGCCAGCAGCCAAGGACTAGCGGGAGTTGGTAGTGGTGAGCAGTTCTTC.